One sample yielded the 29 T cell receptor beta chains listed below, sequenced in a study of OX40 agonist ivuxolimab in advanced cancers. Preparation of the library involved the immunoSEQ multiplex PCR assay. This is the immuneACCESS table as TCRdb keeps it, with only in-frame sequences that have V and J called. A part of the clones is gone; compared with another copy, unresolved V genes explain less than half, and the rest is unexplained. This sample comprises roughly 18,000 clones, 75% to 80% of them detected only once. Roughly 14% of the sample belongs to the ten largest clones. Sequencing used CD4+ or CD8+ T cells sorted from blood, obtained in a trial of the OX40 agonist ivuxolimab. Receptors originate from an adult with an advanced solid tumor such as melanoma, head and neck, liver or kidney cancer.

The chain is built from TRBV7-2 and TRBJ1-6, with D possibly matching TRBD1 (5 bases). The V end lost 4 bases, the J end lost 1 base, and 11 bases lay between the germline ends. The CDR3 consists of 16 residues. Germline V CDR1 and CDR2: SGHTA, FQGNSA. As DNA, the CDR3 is TGTGCCAGCAGCTCTCAGGGAAATTCCTATAATTCACCCCTCCACTTT. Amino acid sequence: CASSSQGNSYNSPLHF.

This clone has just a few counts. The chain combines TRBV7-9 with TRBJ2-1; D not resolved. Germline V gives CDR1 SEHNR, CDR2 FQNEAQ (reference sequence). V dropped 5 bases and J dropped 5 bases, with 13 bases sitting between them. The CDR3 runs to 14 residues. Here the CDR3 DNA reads TGTGCCAGCAGCCTGCACGGGCTAAACAATGAGCAGTTCTTC. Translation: CASSLHGLNNEQFF. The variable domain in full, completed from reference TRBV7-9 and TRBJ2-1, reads DTGVSQNPRHKITKRGQNVTFRCDPISEHNRLYWYRQTLGQGPEFLTYFQNEAQLEKSRLLSDRFSAERPKGSFSTLEIQRTEQGDSAMYLCASSLHGLNNEQFFGPGTRLTVL.

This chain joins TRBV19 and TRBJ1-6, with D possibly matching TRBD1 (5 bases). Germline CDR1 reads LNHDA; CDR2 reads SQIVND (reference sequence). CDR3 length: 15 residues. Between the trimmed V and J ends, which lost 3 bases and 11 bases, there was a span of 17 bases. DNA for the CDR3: TGTGCCAGTAGTATTTCTTGGGACCCGAGTACACCCCTCCACTTT. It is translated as CASSISWDPSTPLHF. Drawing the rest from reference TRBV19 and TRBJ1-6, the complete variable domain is DGGITQSPKYLFRKEGQNVTLSCEQNLNHDAMYWYRQDPGQGLRLIYYSQIVNDFQKGDIAEGYSVSREKKESFPLTVTSAQKNPTAFYLCASSISWDPSTPLHFGNGTRLTVT.

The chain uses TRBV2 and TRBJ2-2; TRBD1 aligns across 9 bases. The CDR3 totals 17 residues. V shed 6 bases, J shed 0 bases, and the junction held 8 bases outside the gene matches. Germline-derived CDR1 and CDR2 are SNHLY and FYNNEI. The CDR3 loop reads CASRPRDRAPNTGELFF. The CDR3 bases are TGTGCCAGCAGGCCTAGGGACAGGGCCCCGAACACCGGGGAGCTGTTTTTT.

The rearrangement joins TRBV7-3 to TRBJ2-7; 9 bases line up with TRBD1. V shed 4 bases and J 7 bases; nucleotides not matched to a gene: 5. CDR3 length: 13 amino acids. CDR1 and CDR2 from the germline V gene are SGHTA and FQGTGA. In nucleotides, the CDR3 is TGTGCCAGCAGCTCACAGGGGGCTGGGGAGCAGTACTTC. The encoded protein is CASSSQGAGEQYF.

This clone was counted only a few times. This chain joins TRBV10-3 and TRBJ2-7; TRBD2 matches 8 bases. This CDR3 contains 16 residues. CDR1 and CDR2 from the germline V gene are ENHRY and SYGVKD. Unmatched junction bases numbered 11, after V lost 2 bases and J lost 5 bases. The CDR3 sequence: CAISEISGRRSHEQYF. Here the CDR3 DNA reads TGTGCCATCAGTGAGATCAGCGGGAGAAGAAGCCACGAGCAGTACTTC.

CDR3 nucleotide sequence: TGTGCCAGTAGTAGTAGCGGGAGGAAGGGTGAGCAGTTCTTC. Residues: CASSSSGRKGEQFF. The genes are TRBV19 and TRBJ2-1; 10 bases map to TRBD2. In germline, CDR1 is LNHDA, CDR2 SQIVND (reference sequence). This CDR3 contains 14 residues. The V segment lost 4 bases and the J segment 9 bases; nucleotides outside the gene matches: 6.

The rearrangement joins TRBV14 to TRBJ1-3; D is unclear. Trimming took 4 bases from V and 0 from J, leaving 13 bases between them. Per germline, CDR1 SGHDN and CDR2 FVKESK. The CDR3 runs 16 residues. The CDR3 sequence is CASSRVGHSSGNTIYF. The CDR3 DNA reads TGTGCCAGCAGCCGAGTGGGCCACAGCTCTGGAAACACCATATATTTT.

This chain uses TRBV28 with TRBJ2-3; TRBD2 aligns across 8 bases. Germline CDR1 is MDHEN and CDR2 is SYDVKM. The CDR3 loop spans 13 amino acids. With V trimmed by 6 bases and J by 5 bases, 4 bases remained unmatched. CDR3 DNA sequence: TGTGCCAGCAGGGCGGGGGGTGGAGATACGCAGTATTTT. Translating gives CASRAGGGDTQYF.

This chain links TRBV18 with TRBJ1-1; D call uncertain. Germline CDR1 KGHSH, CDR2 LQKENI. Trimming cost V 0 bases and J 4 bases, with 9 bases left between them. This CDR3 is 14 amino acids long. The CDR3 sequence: CASSPPGGSTEAFF. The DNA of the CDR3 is TGTGCCAGCTCACCACCAGGAGGGTCCACTGAAGCTTTCTTT.

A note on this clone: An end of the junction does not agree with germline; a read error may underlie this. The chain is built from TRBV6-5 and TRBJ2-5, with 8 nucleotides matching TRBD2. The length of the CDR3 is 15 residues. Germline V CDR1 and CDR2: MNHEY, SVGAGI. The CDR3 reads CASSYFLAGGETQYF. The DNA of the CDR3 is TGTGCCAGCAGCTACTTTCTAGCGGGTGGCGAGACCCAGTACTTC.

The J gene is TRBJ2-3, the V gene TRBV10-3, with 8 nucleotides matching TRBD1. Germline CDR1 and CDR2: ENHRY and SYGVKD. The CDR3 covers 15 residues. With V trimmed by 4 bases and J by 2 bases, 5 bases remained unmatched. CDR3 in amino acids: CAISGSQGVTDTQYF. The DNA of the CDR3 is TGTGCCATCAGTGGGTCACAGGGGGTCACAGATACGCAGTATTTT.

Written as DNA, the CDR3 is TGCGCCAGCAGCTTGGGACGGTCACTCACAGATACGCAGTATTTT. This codes for CASSLGRSLTDTQYF. V and J are TRBV5-1 and TRBJ2-3; the D is unclear. Germline CDR1 SGHRS, CDR2 YFSETQ. The CDR3 sequence is 15 residues long. The V gene lost 0 bases and the J gene lost 2 bases, with 10 bases spanning the gap.

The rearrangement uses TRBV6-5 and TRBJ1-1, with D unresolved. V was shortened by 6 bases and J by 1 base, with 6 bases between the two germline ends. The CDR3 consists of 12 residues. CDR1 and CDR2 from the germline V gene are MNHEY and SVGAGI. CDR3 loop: CASSQANTEAFF. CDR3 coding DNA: TGTGCCAGCAGCCAAGCGAACACTGAAGCTTTCTTT.

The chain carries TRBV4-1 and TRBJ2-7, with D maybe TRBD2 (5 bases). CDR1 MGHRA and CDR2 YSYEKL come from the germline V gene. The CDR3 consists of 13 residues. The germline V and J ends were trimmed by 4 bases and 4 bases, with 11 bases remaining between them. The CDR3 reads CASSRGLDYEQYF. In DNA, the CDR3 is TGCGCCAGCAGCCGCGGGCTGGATTACGAGCAGTACTTC.

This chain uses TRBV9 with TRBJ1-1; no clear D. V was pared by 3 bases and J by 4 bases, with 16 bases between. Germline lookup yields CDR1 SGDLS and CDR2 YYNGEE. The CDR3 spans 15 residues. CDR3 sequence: CASSGPGLAGTEAFF. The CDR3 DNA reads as TGTGCCAGCAGCGGACCCGGTCTAGCGGGCACTGAAGCTTTCTTT.

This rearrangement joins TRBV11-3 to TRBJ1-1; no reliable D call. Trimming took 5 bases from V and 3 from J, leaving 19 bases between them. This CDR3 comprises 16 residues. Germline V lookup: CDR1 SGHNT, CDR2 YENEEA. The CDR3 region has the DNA TGTGCCAGCAGCCACGTAGGTAGCCACGGGCACACTGAAGCTTTCTTT. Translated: CASSHVGSHGHTEAFF.

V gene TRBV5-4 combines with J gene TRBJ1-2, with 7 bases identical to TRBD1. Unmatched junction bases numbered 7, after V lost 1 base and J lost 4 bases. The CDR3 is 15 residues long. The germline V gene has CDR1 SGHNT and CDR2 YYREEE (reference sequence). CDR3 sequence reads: CASSLPQGGVYGYTF. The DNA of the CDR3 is TGTGCCAGCAGCTTGCCCCAGGGGGGCGTCTATGGCTACACCTTC.

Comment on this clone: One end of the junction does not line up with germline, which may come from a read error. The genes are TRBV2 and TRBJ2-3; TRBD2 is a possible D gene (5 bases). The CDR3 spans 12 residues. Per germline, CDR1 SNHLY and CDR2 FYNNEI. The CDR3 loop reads CASREGGDTQYF. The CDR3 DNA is TGTGCCAGCAGGGAAGGCGGGGATACGCAGTATTTT.

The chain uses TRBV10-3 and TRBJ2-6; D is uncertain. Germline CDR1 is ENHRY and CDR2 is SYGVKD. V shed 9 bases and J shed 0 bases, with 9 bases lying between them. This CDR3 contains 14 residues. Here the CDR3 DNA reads TGTGCCATGGGCGGTCGCTCTGGGGCCAACGTCCTGACTTTC. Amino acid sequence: CAMGGRSGANVLTF.

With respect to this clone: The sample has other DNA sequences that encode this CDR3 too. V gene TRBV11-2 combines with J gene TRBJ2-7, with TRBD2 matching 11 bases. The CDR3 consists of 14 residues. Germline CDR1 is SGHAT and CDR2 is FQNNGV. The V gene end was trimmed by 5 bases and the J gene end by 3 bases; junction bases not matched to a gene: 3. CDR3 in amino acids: CASSPGTSGYEQYF. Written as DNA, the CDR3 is TGTGCCAGCAGCCCCGGGACTAGCGGCTACGAGCAGTACTTC.

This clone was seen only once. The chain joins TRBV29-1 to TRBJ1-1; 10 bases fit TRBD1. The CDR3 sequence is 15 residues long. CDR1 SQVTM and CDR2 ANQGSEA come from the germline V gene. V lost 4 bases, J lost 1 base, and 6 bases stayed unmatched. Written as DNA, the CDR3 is TGCAGCGTTGTTTTGACAGGGGGCGAGAACACTGAAGCTTTCTTT. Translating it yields CSVVLTGGENTEAFF. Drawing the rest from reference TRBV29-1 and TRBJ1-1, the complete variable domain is SAVISQKPSRDICQRGTSLTIQCQVDSQVTMMFWYRQQPGQSLTLIATANQGSEATYESGFVIDKFPISRPNLTFSTLTVSNMSPEDSSIYLCSVVLTGGENTEAFFGQGTRLTVV.

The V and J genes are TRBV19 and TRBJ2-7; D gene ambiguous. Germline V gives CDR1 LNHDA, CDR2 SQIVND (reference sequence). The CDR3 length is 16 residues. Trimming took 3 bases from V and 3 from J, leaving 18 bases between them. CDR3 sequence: CASSMASGREIYEQYF. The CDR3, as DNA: TGTGCCAGTAGTATGGCCTCAGGACGAGAGATCTACGAGCAGTACTTC.

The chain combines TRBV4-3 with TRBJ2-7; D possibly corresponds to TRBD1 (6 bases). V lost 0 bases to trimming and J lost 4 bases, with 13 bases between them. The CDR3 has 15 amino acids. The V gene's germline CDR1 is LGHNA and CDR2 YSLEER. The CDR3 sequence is CASSQEGGWVYEQYF. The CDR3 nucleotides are TGCGCCAGCAGCCAAGAAGGGGGATGGGTGTACGAGCAGTACTTC.

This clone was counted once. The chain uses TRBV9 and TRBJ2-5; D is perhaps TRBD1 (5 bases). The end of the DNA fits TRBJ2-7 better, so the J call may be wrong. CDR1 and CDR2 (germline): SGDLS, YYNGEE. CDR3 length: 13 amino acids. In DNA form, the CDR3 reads TGTGCCAGCAGCGTAGCAGGGTCTTACGAGCAGTACTTC. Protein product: CASSVAGSYEQYF.

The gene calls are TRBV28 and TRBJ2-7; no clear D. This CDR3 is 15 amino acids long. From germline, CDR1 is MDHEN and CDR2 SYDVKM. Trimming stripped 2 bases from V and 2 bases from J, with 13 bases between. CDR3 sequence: CASSLISTPPYEQYF. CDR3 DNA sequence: TGTGCCAGCAGTTTAATCTCGACGCCCCCCTACGAGCAGTACTTC.

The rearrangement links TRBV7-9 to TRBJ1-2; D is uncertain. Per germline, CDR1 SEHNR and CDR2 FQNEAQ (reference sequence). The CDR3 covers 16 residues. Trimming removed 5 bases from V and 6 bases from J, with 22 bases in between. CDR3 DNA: TGTGCCAGCAGCCTGGTATCGGGAACCCCGGCAAATGGCTACACCTTC. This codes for CASSLVSGTPANGYTF.

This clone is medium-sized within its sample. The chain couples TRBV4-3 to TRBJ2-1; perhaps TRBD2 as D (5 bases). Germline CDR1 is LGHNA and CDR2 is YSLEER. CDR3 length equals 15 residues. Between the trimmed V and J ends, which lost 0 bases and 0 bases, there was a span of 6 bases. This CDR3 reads CASSQESGSYNEQFF. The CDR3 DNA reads TGCGCCAGCAGCCAAGAAAGCGGCTCCTACAATGAGCAGTTCTTC.

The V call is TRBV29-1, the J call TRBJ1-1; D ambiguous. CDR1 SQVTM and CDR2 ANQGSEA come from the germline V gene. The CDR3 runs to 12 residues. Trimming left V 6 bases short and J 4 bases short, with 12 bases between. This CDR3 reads CSVNPWGTEAFF. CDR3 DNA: TGCAGCGTAAACCCATGGGGCACTGAAGCTTTCTTT.